This passage covers 7 T cell receptor beta chains from one sample sequenced in a study of shared clonotypes between healthy human individuals. The data were produced by immunoSEQ multiplex PCR, yet TCRdb's version contains in-frame clones alone and is incomplete. The sample includes millions of clones, approximately 95% of them seen just once. Sequencing was done on a sample of naive CD4+ T cells sorted from blood. Described subset: CD45RA+ positively selected. The receptors shown here come from a man between 18 and 35 years old in good health.

The chain carries TRBV6-5 and TRBJ2-1; TRBD2 aligns across 9 bases. Trimming took 1 base from V and 7 from J; bases not matched to a gene: 8. The CDR3 length is 16 residues. Germline V gene lookup returns CDR1 MNHEY and CDR2 SVGAGI. Here the CDR3 DNA reads TGTGCCAGCAGTTACTTATTCTCGACTAGCGGTAATGAGCAGTTCTTC. Its protein is CASSYLFSTSGNEQFF.

J is TRBJ1-5 and V is TRBV28, with D perhaps matching TRBD1 (6 bases). The germline V gene encodes CDR1 MDHEN and CDR2 SYDVKM. The ends were cut back, 6 bases at V and 3 bases at J, with 18 bases in the middle. There are 16 residues in the CDR3. CDR3 region: CASSRGTLGVNQPQHF. The CDR3 nucleotides read TGTGCCAGCAGCCGCGGGACACTGGGAGTCAATCAGCCCCAGCATTTT.

The J gene is TRBJ2-1, the V gene TRBV11-2; 10 nucleotides line up with TRBD2. The V segment lost 0 bases and the J segment 5 bases; nucleotides outside the gene matches: 16. This CDR3 has 20 amino acids. Germline loops: CDR1 SGHAT, CDR2 FQNNGV. In DNA, the CDR3 is TGTGCCAGCAGCTTAGATTTCCTAGCGGGAGTCTCAAGTTTCCACAATGAGCAGTTCTTC. Amino acids: CASSLDFLAGVSSFHNEQFF. The entire variable domain, with the rest obtained from reference TRBV11-2 and TRBJ2-1, is as follows: EAGVAQSPRYKIIEKRQSVAFWCNPISGHATLYWYQQILGQGPKLLIQFQNNGVVDDSQLPKDRFSAERLKGVDSTLKIQPAKLEDSAVYLCASSLDFLAGVSSFHNEQFFGPGTRLTVL.

The chain has TRBV10-3 and TRBJ1-5; possibly TRBD1 for D (6 bases). Germline loops: CDR1 ENHRY, CDR2 SYGVKD. V dropped 11 bases and J dropped 7 bases, with 15 bases sitting between them. This CDR3 comprises 12 residues. This CDR3 reads CAGQRTRQPQHF. The CDR3, as DNA: TGTGCCGGACAGCGGACAAGGCAGCCCCAGCATTTT.

The genes are TRBV4-1 and TRBJ1-6, with D tentatively TRBD1 (5 bases). Germline values: CDR1 MGHRA, CDR2 YSYEKL. This CDR3 has 15 amino acids. V lost 5 bases and J lost 6, with 14 bases in between. The CDR3 spells CASSSPGTGNSPLHF. The CDR3 DNA reads TGCGCCAGCAGCTCCCCGGGGACGGGTAATTCACCCCTCCACTTT.

The chain couples TRBV5-1 to TRBJ2-3; 10 bases line up with TRBD1. CDR1 and CDR2 (germline): SGHRS, YFSETQ. There are 16 residues in the CDR3. The junction had 10 bases not matched to a gene; V was cut back by 4 bases and J by 5 bases. The CDR3 coding sequence is TGCGCCAGCAGCCGGTCGGGGACAGGGGTTGAAGATACGCAGTATTTT. This sequence encodes CASSRSGTGVEDTQYF. Variable domain in full (rest from reference TRBV5-1 and TRBJ2-3): KAGVTQTPRYLIKTRGQQVTLSCSPISGHRSVSWYQQTPGQGLQFLFEYFSETQRNKGNFPGRFSGRQFSNSRSEMNVSTLELGDSALYLCASSRSGTGVEDTQYFGPGTRLTVL.

The CDR3 sequence is CASSQDFKGETQYF. DNA of the CDR3: TGCGCCAGCAGCCAAGATTTTAAGGGGGAGACCCAGTACTTC. The chain uses TRBV4-3 and TRBJ2-5, with a possible D match to TRBD1 (5 bases). The V gene lost 0 bases and the J gene lost 5 bases, with 10 bases spanning the gap. This CDR3 is built from 14 residues. Germline loops: CDR1 LGHNA, CDR2 YSLEER.